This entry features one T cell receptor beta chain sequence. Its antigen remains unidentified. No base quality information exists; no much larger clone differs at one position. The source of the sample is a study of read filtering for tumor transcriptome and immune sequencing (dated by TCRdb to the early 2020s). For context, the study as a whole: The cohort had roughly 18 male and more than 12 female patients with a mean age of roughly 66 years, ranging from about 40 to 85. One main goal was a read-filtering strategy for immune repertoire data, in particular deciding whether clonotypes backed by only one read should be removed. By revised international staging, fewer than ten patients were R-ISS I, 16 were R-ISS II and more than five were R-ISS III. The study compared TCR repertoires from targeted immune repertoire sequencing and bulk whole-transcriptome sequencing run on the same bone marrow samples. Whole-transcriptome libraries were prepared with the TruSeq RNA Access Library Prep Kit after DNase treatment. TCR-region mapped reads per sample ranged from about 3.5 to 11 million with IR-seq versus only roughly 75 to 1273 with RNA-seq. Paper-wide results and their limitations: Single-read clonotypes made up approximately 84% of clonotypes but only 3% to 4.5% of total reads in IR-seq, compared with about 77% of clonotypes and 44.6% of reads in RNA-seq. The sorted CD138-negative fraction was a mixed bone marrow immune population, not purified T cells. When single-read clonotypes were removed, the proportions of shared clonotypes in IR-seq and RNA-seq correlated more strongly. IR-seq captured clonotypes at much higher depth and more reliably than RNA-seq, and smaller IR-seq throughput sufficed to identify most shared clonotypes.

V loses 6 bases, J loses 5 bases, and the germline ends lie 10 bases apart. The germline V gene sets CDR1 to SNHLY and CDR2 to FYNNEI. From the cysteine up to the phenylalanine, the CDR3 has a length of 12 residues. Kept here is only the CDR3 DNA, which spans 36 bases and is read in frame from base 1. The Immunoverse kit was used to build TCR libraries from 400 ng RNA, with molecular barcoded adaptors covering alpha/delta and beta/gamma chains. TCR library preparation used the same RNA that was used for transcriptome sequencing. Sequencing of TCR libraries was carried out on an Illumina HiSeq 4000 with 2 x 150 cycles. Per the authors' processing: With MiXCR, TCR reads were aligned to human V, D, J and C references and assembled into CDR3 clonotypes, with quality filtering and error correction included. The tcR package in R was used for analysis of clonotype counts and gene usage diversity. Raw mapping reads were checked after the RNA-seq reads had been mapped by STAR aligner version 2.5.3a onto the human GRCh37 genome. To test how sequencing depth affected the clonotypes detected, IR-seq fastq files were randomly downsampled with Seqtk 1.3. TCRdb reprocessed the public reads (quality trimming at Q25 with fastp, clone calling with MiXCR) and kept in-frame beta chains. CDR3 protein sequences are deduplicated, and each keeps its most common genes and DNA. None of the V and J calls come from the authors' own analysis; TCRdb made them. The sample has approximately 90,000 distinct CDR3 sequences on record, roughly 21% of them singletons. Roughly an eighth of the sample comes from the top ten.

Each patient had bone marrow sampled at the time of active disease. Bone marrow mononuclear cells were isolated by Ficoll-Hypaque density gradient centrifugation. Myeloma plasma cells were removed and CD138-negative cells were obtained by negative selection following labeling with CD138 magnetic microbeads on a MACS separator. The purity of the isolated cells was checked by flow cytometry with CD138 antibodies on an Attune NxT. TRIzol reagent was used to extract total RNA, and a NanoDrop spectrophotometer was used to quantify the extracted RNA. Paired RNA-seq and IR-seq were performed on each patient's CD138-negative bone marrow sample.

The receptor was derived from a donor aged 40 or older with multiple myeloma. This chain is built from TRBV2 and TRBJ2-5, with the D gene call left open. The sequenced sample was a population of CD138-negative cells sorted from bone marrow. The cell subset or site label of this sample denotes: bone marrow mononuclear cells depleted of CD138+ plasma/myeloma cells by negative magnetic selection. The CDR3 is CASRGIGETQYF. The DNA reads TGTGCCAGCAGGGGAATCGGGGAGACCCAGTACTTC.